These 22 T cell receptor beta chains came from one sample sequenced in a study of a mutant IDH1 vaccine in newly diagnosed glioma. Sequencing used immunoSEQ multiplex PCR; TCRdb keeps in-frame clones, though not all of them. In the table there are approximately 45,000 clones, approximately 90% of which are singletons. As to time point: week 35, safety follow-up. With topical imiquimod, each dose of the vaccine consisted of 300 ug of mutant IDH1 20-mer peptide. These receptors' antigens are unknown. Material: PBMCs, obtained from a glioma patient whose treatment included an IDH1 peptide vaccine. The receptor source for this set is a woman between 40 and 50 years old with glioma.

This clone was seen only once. The CDR3 here is CASSYEAGNKETQYF. DNA for the CDR3: TGTGCCAGCAGTTACGAGGCAGGGAATAAAGAGACCCAGTACTTC. The chain recombines TRBV6-5 with TRBJ2-5; perhaps TRBD1 as D (5 bases). V lost 2 bases and J 3 bases, leaving 13 bases between the germline ends. CDR1 is MNHEY, CDR2 SVGAGI, per germline. The CDR3 covers 15 residues.

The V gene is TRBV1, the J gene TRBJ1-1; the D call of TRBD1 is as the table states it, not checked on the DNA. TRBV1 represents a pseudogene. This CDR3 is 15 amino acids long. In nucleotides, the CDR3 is TGCACCAGCAGCCCTTACGGACACCTGAACACTGAAGCTTTCTTT. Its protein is CTSSPYGHLNTEAFF.

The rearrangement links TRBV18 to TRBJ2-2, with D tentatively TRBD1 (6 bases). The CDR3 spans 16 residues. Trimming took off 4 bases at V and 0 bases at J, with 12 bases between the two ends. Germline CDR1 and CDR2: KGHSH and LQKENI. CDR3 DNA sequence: TGTGCCAGCTCACTTTGGACAGAAGCGAACACCGGGGAGCTGTTTTTT. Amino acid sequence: CASSLWTEANTGELFF.

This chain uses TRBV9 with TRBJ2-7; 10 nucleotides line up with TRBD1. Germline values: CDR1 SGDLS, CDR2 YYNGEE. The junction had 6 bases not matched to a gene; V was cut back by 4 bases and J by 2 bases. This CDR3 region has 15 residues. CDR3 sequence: CASSPRQGAAYEQYF. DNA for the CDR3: TGTGCCAGCAGCCCCCGACAGGGGGCGGCCTACGAGCAGTACTTC.

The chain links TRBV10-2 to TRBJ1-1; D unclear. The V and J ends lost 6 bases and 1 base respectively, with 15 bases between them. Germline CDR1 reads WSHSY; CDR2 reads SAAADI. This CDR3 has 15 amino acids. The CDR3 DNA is TGCGCCAGCAGCCGGGATCTAGGATGGAACACTGAAGCTTTCTTT. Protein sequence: CASSRDLGWNTEAFF.

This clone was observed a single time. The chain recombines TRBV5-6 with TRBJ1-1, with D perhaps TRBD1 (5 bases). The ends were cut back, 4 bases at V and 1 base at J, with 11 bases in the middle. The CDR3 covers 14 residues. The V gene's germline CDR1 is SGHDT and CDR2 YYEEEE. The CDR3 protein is CASSLTGGNTEAFF. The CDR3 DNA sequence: TGTGCCAGCAGCCTGACGGGGGGGAACACTGAAGCTTTCTTT.

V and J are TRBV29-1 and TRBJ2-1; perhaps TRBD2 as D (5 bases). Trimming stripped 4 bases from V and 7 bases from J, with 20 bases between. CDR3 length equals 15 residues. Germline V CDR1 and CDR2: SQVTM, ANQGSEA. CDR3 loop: CSVVGLALSPNEQFF. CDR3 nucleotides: TGCAGCGTTGTGGGTCTAGCCCTGTCTCCTAATGAGCAGTTCTTC.

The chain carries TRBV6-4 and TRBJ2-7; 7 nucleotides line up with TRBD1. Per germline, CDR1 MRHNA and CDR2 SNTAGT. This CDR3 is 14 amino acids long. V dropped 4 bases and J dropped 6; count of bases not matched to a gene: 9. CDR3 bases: TGTGCCAGCAGTGCCCCGGACAGGCCAGTCGAGCAGTACTTC. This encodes CASSAPDRPVEQYF.

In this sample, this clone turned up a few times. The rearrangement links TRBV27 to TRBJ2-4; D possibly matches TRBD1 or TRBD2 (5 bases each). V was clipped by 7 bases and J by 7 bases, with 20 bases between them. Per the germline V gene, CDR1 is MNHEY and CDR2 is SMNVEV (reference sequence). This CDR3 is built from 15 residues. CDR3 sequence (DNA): TGTGCCAGCACCTCCCTGGGGGAGCTAGGGAACATTCAGTACTTC. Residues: CASTSLGELGNIQYF.

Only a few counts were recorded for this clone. DNA for the CDR3: TGTGCCAGCAGTTTACGGACAGGGTATATCGGTTCACCCCTCCACTTT. Translation gives CASSLRTGYIGSPLHF. The V call is TRBV27, the J call TRBJ1-6; 8 nucleotides line up with TRBD1. The CDR3 is made up of 16 amino acids. The trim removed 2 bases at V and 9 bases at J, leaving 9 bases unmatched. Germline V gene sequence: CDR1 MNHEY, CDR2 SMNVEV (reference sequence).

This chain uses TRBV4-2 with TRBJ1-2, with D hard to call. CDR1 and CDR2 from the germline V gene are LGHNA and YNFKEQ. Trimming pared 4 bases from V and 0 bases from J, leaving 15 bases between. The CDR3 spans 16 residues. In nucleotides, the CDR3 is TGTGCCAGCAGCCCCCACATGGCCGAAGCTAACTATGGCTACACCTTC. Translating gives CASSPHMAEANYGYTF.

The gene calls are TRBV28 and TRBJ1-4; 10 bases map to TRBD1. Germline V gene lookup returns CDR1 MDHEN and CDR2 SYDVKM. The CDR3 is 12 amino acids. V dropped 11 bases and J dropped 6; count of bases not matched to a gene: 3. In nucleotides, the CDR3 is TGTGCCGCGACAGGGGGCCATGAAAAACTGTTTTTT. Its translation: CAATGGHEKLFF.

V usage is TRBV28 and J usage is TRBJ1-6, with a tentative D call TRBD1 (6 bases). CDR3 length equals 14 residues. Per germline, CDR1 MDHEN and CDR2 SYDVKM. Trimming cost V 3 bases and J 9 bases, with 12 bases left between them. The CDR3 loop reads CASSLGEDSSPLHF. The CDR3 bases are TGTGCCAGCAGTTTGGGAGAGGACAGTTCACCCCTCCACTTT. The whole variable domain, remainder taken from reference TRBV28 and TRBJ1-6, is DVKVTQSSRYLVKRTGEKVFLECVQDMDHENMFWYRQDPGLGLRLIYFSYDVKMKEKGDIPEGYSVSREKKERFSLILESASTNQTSMYLCASSLGEDSSPLHFGNGTRLTVT.

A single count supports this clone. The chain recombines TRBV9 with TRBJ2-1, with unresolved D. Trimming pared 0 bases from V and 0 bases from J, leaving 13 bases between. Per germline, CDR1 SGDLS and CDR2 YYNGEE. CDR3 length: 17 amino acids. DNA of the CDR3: TGTGCCAGCAGCGTAGAGCTGAAGGTGAGCTCCTACAATGAGCAGTTCTTC. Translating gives CASSVELKVSSYNEQFF.

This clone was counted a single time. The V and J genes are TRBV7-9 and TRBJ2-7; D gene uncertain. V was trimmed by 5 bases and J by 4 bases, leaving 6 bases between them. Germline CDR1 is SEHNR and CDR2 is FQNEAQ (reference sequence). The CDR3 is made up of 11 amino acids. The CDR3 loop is CASSVDYEQYF. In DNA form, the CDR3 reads TGTGCCAGCAGCGTTGATTACGAGCAGTACTTC.

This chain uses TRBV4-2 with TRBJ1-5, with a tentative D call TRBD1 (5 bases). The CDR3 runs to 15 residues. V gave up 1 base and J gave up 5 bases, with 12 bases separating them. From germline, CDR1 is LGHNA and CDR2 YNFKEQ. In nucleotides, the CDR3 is TGTGCCAGCAGCCAAGTCGAACAGGTAGATCAGCCCCAGCATTTT. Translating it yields CASSQVEQVDQPQHF.

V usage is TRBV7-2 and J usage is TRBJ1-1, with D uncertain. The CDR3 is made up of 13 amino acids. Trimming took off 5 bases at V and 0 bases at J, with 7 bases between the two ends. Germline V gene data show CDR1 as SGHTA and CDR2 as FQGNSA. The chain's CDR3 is CASSTNMNTEAFF. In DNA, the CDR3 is TGTGCCAGCAGCACCAACATGAACACTGAAGCTTTCTTT. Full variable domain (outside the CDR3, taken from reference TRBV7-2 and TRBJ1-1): GAGVSQSPSNKVTEKGKDVELRCDPISGHTALYWYRQSLGQGLEFLIYFQGNSAPDKSGLPSDRFSAERTGGSVSTLTIQRTQQEDSAVYLCASSTNMNTEAFFGQGTRLTVV.

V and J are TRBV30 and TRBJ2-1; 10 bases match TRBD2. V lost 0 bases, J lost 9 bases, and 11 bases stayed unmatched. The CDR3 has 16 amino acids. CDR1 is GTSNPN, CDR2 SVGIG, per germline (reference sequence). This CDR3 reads CAWSVRSIAGGVEQFF. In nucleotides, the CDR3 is TGTGCCTGGAGTGTTAGGTCCATAGCGGGAGGTGTTGAGCAGTTCTTC. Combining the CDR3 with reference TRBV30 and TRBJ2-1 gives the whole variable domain SQTIHQWPATLVQPVGSPLSLECTVEGTSNPNLYWYRQAAGRGLQLLFYSVGIGQISSEVPQNLSASRPQDRQFILSSKKLLLSDSGFYLCAWSVRSIAGGVEQFFGPGTRLTVL.

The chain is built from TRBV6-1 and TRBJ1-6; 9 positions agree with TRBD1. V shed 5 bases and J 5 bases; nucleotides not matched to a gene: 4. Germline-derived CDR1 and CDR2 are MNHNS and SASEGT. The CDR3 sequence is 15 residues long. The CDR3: CASSRDRDDNSPLHF. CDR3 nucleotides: TGTGCCAGCAGTCGGGACAGGGATGATAATTCACCCCTCCACTTT.

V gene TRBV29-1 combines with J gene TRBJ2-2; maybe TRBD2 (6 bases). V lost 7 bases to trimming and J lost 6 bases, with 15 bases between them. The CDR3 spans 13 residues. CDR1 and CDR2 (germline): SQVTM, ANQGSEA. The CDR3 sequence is CSGRGLTPGELFF. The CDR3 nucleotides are TGCAGCGGGCGGGGCCTGACACCCGGGGAGCTGTTTTTT.

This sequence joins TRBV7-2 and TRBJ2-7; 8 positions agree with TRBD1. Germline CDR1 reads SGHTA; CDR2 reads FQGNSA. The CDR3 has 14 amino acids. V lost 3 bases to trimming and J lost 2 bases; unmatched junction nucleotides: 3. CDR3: CASSLGQAPYEQYF. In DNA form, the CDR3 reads TGTGCCAGCAGCTTGGGACAGGCACCCTACGAGCAGTACTTC.

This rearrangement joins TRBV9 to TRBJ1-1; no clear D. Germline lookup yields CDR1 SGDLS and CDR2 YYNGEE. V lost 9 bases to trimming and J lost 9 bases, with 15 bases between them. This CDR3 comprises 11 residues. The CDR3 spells CANPDYPKAFF. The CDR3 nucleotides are TGTGCCAACCCCGATTATCCAAAAGCTTTCTTT.